The next 12 T cell receptor beta chains were all read from a single sample in a study of OX40 agonist ivuxolimab in advanced cancers. Data came from immunoSEQ multiplex PCR; TCRdb stores just in-frame clones and leaves some out. Among about 60,000 clones, more than 75% were seen once, and the ten largest hold roughly 13%. The sample was CD4+ or CD8+ T cells sorted from blood, taken in a trial of the OX40 agonist ivuxolimab. The source is an adult with an advanced solid tumor such as melanoma, head and neck, liver or kidney cancer.

The rearrangement joins TRBV7-9 to TRBJ2-1; 8 bases fit TRBD1. Germline CDR1 is SEHNR and CDR2 is FQNEAQ (reference sequence). Unmatched junction bases numbered 8, after V lost 0 bases and J lost 10 bases. This CDR3 contains 15 residues. DNA for the CDR3: TGTGCCAGCAGCTTAGCGGCAGGGGGCGCGAGCGAGCAGTTCTTC. Amino acid sequence: CASSLAAGGASEQFF. The entire variable domain, with the rest obtained from reference TRBV7-9 and TRBJ2-1, is as follows: DTGVSQNPRHKITKRGQNVTFRCDPISEHNRLYWYRQTLGQGPEFLTYFQNEAQLEKSRLLSDRFSAERPKGSFSTLEIQRTEQGDSAMYLCASSLAAGGASEQFFGPGTRLTVL.

This sequence joins TRBV4-1 and TRBJ1-2; D might be TRBD1 (5 bases). Germline CDR1 MGHRA, CDR2 YSYEKL. Trimming took off 3 bases at V and 6 bases at J, with 17 bases between the two ends. The CDR3 is 15 amino acids. The DNA for the CDR3 is TGCGCCAGCAGCCACCCAACGAGGGGCATACATGGCTACACCTTC. Translation: CASSHPTRGIHGYTF.

This chain uses TRBV14 with TRBJ2-1; no clear D. CDR1 SGHDN and CDR2 FVKESK come from the germline V gene. Trimming took off 2 bases at V and 2 bases at J, with 13 bases between the two ends. The CDR3 length is 16 residues. CDR3 amino acids: CASSQFQEPPYNEQFF. The CDR3 coding sequence is TGTGCCAGCAGCCAATTTCAGGAACCACCCTACAATGAGCAGTTCTTC.

This clone was recorded a few times. The chain employs TRBV11-2 and TRBJ1-2; D gene uncertain. The V gene's germline CDR1 is SGHAT and CDR2 FQNNGV. CDR3 length: 14 residues. Trimming took off 4 bases at V and 6 bases at J, with 15 bases between the two ends. This CDR3 is CASSSAGGVNGYTF. DNA of the CDR3: TGTGCCAGCAGCTCGGCGGGTGGCGTAAATGGCTACACCTTC.

This clone ranks as medium-sized (0.01 to 0.1%). The chain recombines TRBV9 with TRBJ1-4; the match to TRBD1 covers 8 bases. With V trimmed by 3 bases and J by 5 bases, 3 bases remained unmatched. The CDR3 has 14 amino acids. CDR1 is SGDLS, CDR2 YYNGEE, per germline. The CDR3 region has the DNA TGTGCCAGCAGCGGGACAGGGCGGAATGAAAAACTGTTTTTT. Encoded protein: CASSGTGRNEKLFF.

V is TRBV2 and J is TRBJ2-5; TRBD1 agrees at 8 bases. Germline V lookup: CDR1 SNHLY, CDR2 FYNNEI. The V gene end was trimmed by 11 bases and the J gene end by 4 bases; junction bases not matched to a gene: 15. The CDR3 extends over 15 amino acids. The CDR3 loop reads CARTGTGREVETQYF. The CDR3 DNA sequence: TGTGCCCGTACCGGGACAGGTCGGGAAGTAGAGACCCAGTACTTC.

On this clone: No conserved phenylalanine or tryptophan ends this CDR3, so it is likely a read error. This chain connects TRBV6-4 to TRBJ1-6; 7 positions match TRBD1. Germline V lookup: CDR1 MRHNA, CDR2 SNTAGT. This CDR3 comprises 13 residues. The J segment lost 4 bases and the V segment lost 8 bases, leaving 2 bases of the junction unmatched. The CDR3 coding sequence is TGTGCCAGCTCGACAGGGTATAATTCACCCCTCCACCTT. As protein: CASSTGYNSPLHL.

The chain recombines TRBV4-3 with TRBJ1-2, with no clear D. Between the trimmed V and J ends, which lost 1 base and 6 bases, there was a span of 15 bases. CDR1 LGHNA and CDR2 YSLEER come from the germline V gene. CDR3 length equals 15 residues. Here the CDR3 reads CASSQVPGPGDGYTF. For the CDR3, the DNA is TGCGCCAGCAGCCAAGTCCCCGGCCCGGGCGATGGCTACACCTTC.

The rearrangement links TRBV2 to TRBJ2-7, with D uncertain. With 4 bases removed from V and 5 bases from J, the gap between germline ends came to 12 bases. This CDR3 is 13 amino acids long. Germline CDR1 is SNHLY and CDR2 is FYNNEI. The DNA of the CDR3 is TGTGCCAGCAGTGCGTGGCGTTTCAACGAGCAGTACTTC. Protein sequence: CASSAWRFNEQYF.

This chain links TRBV6-5 with TRBJ1-2; 9 nucleotides align to TRBD1. The CDR3 spans 13 residues. Germline V CDR1 and CDR2: MNHEY, SVGAGI. Trimming cost V 5 bases and J 6 bases; bases outside gene matches: 4. Written as DNA, the CDR3 is TGTGCCAGCAGTCTACAGGGGGCAGATGGCTACACCTTC. As protein: CASSLQGADGYTF.

This clone was detected only once. J is TRBJ2-6 and V is TRBV7-8; TRBD1 might be the D (6 bases). The CDR3 sequence is 16 residues long. Per the germline V gene, CDR1 is SGHVS and CDR2 is FQNEAQ. The V and J ends lost 4 bases and 7 bases respectively, with 17 bases between them. CDR3 DNA sequence: TGTGCCAGCAGCTCAACGGGACACCCTAGCGCCAACGTCCTGACTTTC. Its protein product is CASSSTGHPSANVLTF.

The chain is built from TRBV13 and TRBJ1-1; weak D call: TRBD1 (6 bases). This CDR3 spans 16 amino acids. CDR1 is PRHDT and CDR2 is FYEKMQ in the germline V gene (reference sequence). The V end was cut by 0 bases, the J end by 2 bases, with 13 bases between. DNA of the CDR3: TGTGCCAGCAGCTTAGGCGAGGGGGGCCCCAACACTGAAGCTTTCTTT. Its protein is CASSLGEGGPNTEAFF.